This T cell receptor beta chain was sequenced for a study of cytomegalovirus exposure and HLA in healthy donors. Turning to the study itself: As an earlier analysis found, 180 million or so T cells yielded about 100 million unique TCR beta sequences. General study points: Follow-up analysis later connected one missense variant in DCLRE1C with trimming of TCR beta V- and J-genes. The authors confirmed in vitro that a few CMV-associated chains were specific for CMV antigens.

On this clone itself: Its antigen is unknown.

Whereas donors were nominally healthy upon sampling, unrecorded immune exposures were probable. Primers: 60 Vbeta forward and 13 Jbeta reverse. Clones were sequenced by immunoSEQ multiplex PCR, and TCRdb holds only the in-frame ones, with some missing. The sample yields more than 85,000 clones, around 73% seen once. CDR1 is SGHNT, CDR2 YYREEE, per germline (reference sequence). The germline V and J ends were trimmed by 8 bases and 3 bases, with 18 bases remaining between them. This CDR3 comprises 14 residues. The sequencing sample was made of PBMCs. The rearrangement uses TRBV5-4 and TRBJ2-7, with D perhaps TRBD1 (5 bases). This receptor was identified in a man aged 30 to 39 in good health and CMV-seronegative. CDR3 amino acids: CASQQADGNYEQYF. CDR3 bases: TGTGCCAGTCAACAGGCCGACGGAAACTACGAGCAGTACTTC.